These T cell receptor beta chains were read from a single sample in a study of cytomegalovirus exposure and HLA in healthy donors. Profiled with immunoSEQ multiplex PCR; TCRdb holds only in-frame clones, not every one. The data contain about 87,000 clones, 70% to 85% of them singletons. The specimen sequenced was PBMCs. The receptors derive from a man aged 25-40 years in good health and CMV-seropositive. The CDR3 runs from the conserved cysteine through the conserved F or W. The D gene is left open where the match is weak.

j_call,v_call,d_call,cdr3_aa
TRBJ2-1,TRBV4-3,.,CASSRGPRDNEQFF
TRBJ2-1,TRBV4-2,.,CASSQDTSSSYNEQFF
TRBJ1-5,TRBV27,.,CASSSFNQPQHF
TRBJ1-4,TRBV27,.,CASSSPPREKLFF
TRBJ2-1,TRBV11-2,.,CASTATRDNEQFF
TRBJ2-5,TRBV27,TRBD1,CASSFPGQGEETQYF
TRBJ2-7,TRBV4-3,.,CASSQDAGLASLTYEQYF
TRBJ1-1,TRBV10-3,.,CAIRVPEGAFF
TRBJ1-2,TRBV7-2,.,CASSSRDQGFYGYTF
TRBJ2-3,TRBV4-2,.,CASSQGHQTDTQYF
TRBJ2-1,TRBV27,TRBD2,CASSQRGGDEQFF
TRBJ2-7,TRBV27,.,CASSQLGVGNRVHEQYF
TRBJ2-5,TRBV5-4,TRBD2,CASSSGTSGRRETQYF
TRBJ1-2,TRBV4-3,TRBD1,CASSQVAGQGAYGYTF
TRBJ2-1,TRBV30,TRBD1,CAWSAGTGQQFF
TRBJ2-1,TRBV19,TRBD2,CASRSGPGGIVNNEQFF
TRBJ1-2,TRBV18,.,CASSTAGAGNYGYTF
TRBJ2-5,TRBV9,.,CASSVTSTSSQETQYF
TRBJ2-3,TRBV5-1,.,CASSFPPGRRGGTDTQYF
TRBJ2-7,TRBV27,.,CASSFAGEYEQYF
TRBJ2-7,TRBV6-1,.,CATSLGGPKSYEQYF
TRBJ2-3,TRBV5-6,.,CASSGLQNTDTQYF
TRBJ2-5,TRBV7-3,.,CASSKTSDYKETQYF
TRBJ1-5,TRBV5-6,.,CASSLVSGDSNQPQHF
TRBJ2-7,TRBV5-6,TRBD1,CASSPGQGLYEQYF
TRBJ2-3,TRBV5-1,.,CASSLAPEFTDTQYF
TRBJ2-5,TRBV7-3,.,CASSLGAGRQETQYF
TRBJ1-2,TRBV5-6,TRBD1,CASSLGRDRGRYGYTF
TRBJ1-2,TRBV28,.,CASSLGLPGYGYTF
TRBJ2-3,TRBV10-3,TRBD2,CAITGGAGDTQYF
TRBJ2-7,TRBV5-1,.,CASSSSISGYEQYF
TRBJ1-4,TRBV5-6,.,CASSQTGMANEKLFF
TRBJ2-5,TRBV18,TRBD2,CASSPGLAGGAYQETQYF
TRBJ2-2,TRBV27,TRBD2,CASEGIAGNTGELFF
TRBJ2-5,TRBV28,TRBD1,CASSSPRDSIGKTQYF
TRBJ2-7,TRBV5-1,TRBD2,CASSLARTSGIYGQYF
TRBJ1-1,TRBV7-3,.,CASSSIQGTPGKAFF
TRBJ1-2,TRBV5-1,TRBD1,CASSLSTGEVKGYTF
TRBJ2-1,TRBV29-1,.,CSVEVVNEQFF
TRBJ2-3,TRBV9,TRBD1,CASSVGQGADTQYF
TRBJ1-3,TRBV5-6,TRBD1,CASSLWGTGAGNTIYF
TRBJ1-1,TRBV18,TRBD1,CASSPPTGAGTEAFF
TRBJ1-1,TRBV6-1,.,CASSEAGQVSTEAFF
TRBJ1-5,TRBV7-6,TRBD1,CASSLGDSPYSNQPQHF
TRBJ2-5,TRBV2,TRBD2,CASSEFGGRAVETQYF
TRBJ1-1,TRBV28,.,CASSVNTEAFF
TRBJ2-3,TRBV25-1,TRBD2,CASSDRPAGLTDTQYF